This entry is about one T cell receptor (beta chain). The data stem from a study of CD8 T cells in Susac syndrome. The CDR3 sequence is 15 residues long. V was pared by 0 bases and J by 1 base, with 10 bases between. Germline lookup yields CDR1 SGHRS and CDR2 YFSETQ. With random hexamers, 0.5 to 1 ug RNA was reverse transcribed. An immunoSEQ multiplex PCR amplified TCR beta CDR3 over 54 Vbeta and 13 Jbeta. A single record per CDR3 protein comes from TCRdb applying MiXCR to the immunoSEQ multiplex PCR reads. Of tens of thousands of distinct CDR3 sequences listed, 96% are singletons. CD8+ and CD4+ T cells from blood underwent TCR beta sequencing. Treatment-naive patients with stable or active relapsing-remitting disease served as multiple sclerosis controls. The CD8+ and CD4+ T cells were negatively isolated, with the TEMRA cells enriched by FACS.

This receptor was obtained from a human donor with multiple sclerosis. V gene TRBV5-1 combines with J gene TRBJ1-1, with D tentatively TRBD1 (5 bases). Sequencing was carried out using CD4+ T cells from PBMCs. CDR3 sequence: CASSLEGSRNTEAFF. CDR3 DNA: TGCGCCAGCAGCTTGGAGGGGTCACGGAACACTGAAGCTTTCTTT.